Presented here are 24 T cell receptor beta chains from one specimen sequenced in a study of regulatory T cells in long-lasting Graves disease. Combining iRepertoire HTBI primers with Arm-PCR of CDR3 regions, the authors built TCR beta libraries. TCRdb used MiXCR to reprocess the multiplex PCR reads, holding one entry per CDR3 protein. This sample yields some 340,000 distinct CDR3 sequences, of which 10% to 15% are seen a single time; approximately 17% belongs to the top ten. Stated time point: newly diagnosed GD, antithyroid drugs for less than 3 months. There was RNA extracted from PBMCs, and the TCR library was made from it. These data were also reused for a study on T cells in Graves' hyperthyroidism and ophthalmopathy.

The sequenced sample was peripheral blood mononuclear cells (PBMCs), obtained at new diagnosis, from a patient treated with antithyroid drugs. All receptors come from a woman younger than 35 with Graves disease.

This clonotype was picked up many times. J is TRBJ1-5 and V is TRBV19; D gene unclear. The CDR3 runs to 16 residues. Germline loops: CDR1 LNHDA, CDR2 SQIVND (reference sequence). V lost 5 bases, J lost 0 bases, and 14 bases lay in between. CDR3 loop: CASSGLAPYSNQPQHF. The CDR3, as DNA: TGTGCCAGTAGTGGGCTGGCCCCTTATAGCAATCAGCCCCAGCATTTT.

This clonotype was found many times. J is TRBJ1-1 and V is TRBV7-9; tentative D call: TRBD1 (6 bases). The CDR3 spans 13 residues. The germline V and J ends were trimmed by 11 bases and 0 bases, with 13 bases remaining between them. The V gene's germline CDR1 is SEHNR and CDR2 FQNEAQ (reference sequence). CDR3 nucleotide sequence: TGTGCCGGCCGACAGGTCATGAACACTGAAGCTTTCTTT. This sequence encodes CAGRQVMNTEAFF.

This clonotype was seen ten or more times. V gene TRBV9 combines with J gene TRBJ2-7; possible D gene TRBD2, 7 bases. CDR1 is SGDLS, CDR2 YYNGEE, per germline. The V and J ends lost 1 base and 6 bases respectively, with 14 bases between them. This CDR3 contains 14 residues. The CDR3 DNA sequence: TGTGCCAGCAGCGTACGCTTGAGGGGGGGCGAGCAGTACTTC. Its translation is CASSVRLRGGEQYF.

This clonotype was recorded many times. The rearrangement joins TRBV24-1 to TRBJ2-1, with 9 bases fitting TRBD2. Losses at the gene ends were 7 bases for V and 4 bases for J; bases not matched to a gene: 7. The CDR3 consists of 15 residues. Germline assignment: CDR1 KGHDR and CDR2 SFDVKD. The CDR3 DNA follows: TGTGCCACCAGACCAAAAAGCGGGAGGTACAATGAGCAGTTCTTC. This sequence encodes CATRPKSGRYNEQFF.

This clonotype was seen repeatedly, ten times or more. The rearrangement links TRBV20-1 to TRBJ2-3; 8 nucleotides align to TRBD2. The CDR3 consists of 13 residues. J was trimmed by 10 bases and V by 3 bases; bases with no gene match: 9. Germline values: CDR1 DFQATT, CDR2 SNEGSKA (reference sequence). CDR3 bases: TGCAGTGCTAGCGGGAGGGCCGGGTTCGCGCAGTATTTT. This encodes CSASGRAGFAQYF.

A remark on this clonotype: A far larger clone is off by one base, so a read error is likely. This chain uses TRBV6-2 or TRBV6-3 with TRBJ2-1, with 9 bases that match TRBD1. V gave up 8 bases and J gave up 10 bases; unmatched junction bases: 6. The CDR3 consists of 12 residues. Germline V gene sequence: CDR1 MNHEY, CDR2 SVGEGT. The CDR3 nucleotides read TGTGCCAGCGCGGACAGGGGTTACGAGCAGTTCTTC. Protein product: CASADRGYEQFF.

This clonotype was found a few times. The rearrangement uses TRBV7-3 and TRBJ1-1; D uncertain. Trimming stripped 2 bases from V and 0 bases from J, with 19 bases between. This CDR3 comprises 18 residues. Germline V CDR1 and CDR2: SGHTA, FQGTGA. For the CDR3, the DNA is TGTGCCAGCAGCTTACTAGGAGACATCACTCGGATGAACACTGAAGCTTTCTTT. Protein: CASSLLGDITRMNTEAFF.

For this clonotype: Here the CDR3 omits its conserved ending phenylalanine or tryptophan, so a read error is the likely source. The rearrangement uses TRBV5-1 and TRBJ2-5, with D perhaps TRBD1 (7 bases). The DNA end favors TRBJ2-1, so the J call may be wrong. Germline lookup yields CDR1 SGHRS and CDR2 YFSETQ. This CDR3 is built from 18 residues. The CDR3: CASSPYGTANGRYNEQFL. The DNA for the CDR3 is TGCGCCAGCAGCCCGTACGGGACAGCCAATGGGAGGTACAATGAGCAGTTCCTC.

This clonotype came up many times. This rearrangement joins TRBV20-1 to TRBJ2-4; D is ambiguous. The CDR3 extends over 14 amino acids. The germline V and J ends were trimmed by 5 bases and 0 bases, with 11 bases remaining between them. Looked up from germline, CDR1 is DFQATT and CDR2 is SNEGSKA (reference sequence). DNA for the CDR3: TGCAGTGCTCCCTTGACCGTAGCCAAAAACATTCAGTACTTC. Its translation is CSAPLTVAKNIQYF.

This clonotype has at least ten counts. The chain employs TRBV7-2 and TRBJ2-3; TRBD2 agrees at 7 bases. From germline, CDR1 is SGHTA and CDR2 FQGNSA. Trimming cost V 2 bases and J 6 bases; bases outside gene matches: 5. The CDR3 length is 14 residues. The CDR3 DNA reads as TGTGCCAGCAGCTTAATTACTAGCGTCGATACGCAGTATTTT. Its translation: CASSLITSVDTQYF.

This clonotype was seen ten or more times. The chain couples TRBV4-1 to TRBJ1-2; perhaps TRBD1 as D (5 bases). Trimming took 5 bases from V and 3 from J, leaving 19 bases between them. CDR1 MGHRA and CDR2 YSYEKL come from the germline V gene. CDR3 length: 16 residues. The CDR3 sequence is CASSDTISGQDYGYTF. As DNA, the CDR3 is TGCGCCAGCAGCGATACAATCTCAGGGCAGGACTATGGCTACACCTTC.

This clonotype was seen ten or more times. The V and J genes are TRBV20-1 and TRBJ2-1; 7 bases align to TRBD2. Germline V gene sequence: CDR1 DFQATT, CDR2 SNEGSKA (reference sequence). The trim removed 2 bases at V and 5 bases at J, leaving 9 bases unmatched. The CDR3 has 15 residues. The CDR3 region is CSARLLAWSHNEQFF. DNA of the CDR3: TGCAGTGCTAGACTACTAGCGTGGTCGCACAATGAGCAGTTCTTC.

This clonotype turned up a few times. This chain connects TRBV6-5 to TRBJ2-7; TRBD1 or TRBD2 may be the D gene (6 bases each). The length of the CDR3 is 14 residues. The ends were cut back, 2 bases at V and 0 bases at J, with 8 bases in the middle. The germline V gene has CDR1 MNHEY and CDR2 SVGAGI. The CDR3 nucleotides read TGTGCCAGCAGTTACAGGGGGGACTCCTACGAGCAGTACTTC. Its protein is CASSYRGDSYEQYF.

CDR3 nucleotide sequence: TGCGCCAGCAGCCAAGTTGACGGAGAAAAACTGTTTTTT. This translates into CASSQVDGEKLFF. V usage is TRBV4-3 and J usage is TRBJ1-4; the D is unclear. Germline-derived CDR1 and CDR2 are LGHNA and YSLEER. The CDR3 spans 13 residues. The V gene lost 1 base and the J gene lost 8 bases, with 8 bases spanning the gap.

Worth noting for this clonotype: A much larger clone lies a single base off, so this may be a read error. The CDR3 DNA sequence: TGTGCCAGCAGCTTAGGGCCAGGGGATCAGCCCCAGCATTTT. It specifies CASSLGPGDQPQHF. The chain couples TRBV7-2 to TRBJ1-5, with D perhaps matching TRBD1 (6 bases). Germline CDR1 SGHTA, CDR2 FQGNSA. CDR3 length: 14 amino acids. V was trimmed by 1 base and J by 5 bases, leaving 9 bases between them. Full variable domain (missing parts from reference TRBV7-2 and TRBJ1-5): GAGVSQSPSNKVTEKGKDVELRCDPISGHTALYWYRQSLGQGLEFLIYFQGNSAPDKSGLPSDRFSAERTGGSVSTLTIQRTQQEDSAVYLCASSLGPGDQPQHFGDGTRLSIL.

This chain links TRBV20-1 with TRBJ2-3; D possibly uses TRBD1 or TRBD2 (6 bases each). Germline V gene data show CDR1 as DFQATT and CDR2 as SNEGSKA (reference sequence). The CDR3 consists of 16 residues. The germline V and J ends were trimmed by 3 bases and 0 bases, with 16 bases remaining between them. The DNA of the CDR3 is TGCAGTGCTAGCGGGGGACACCACGTTAGCACAGATACGCAGTATTTT. Its translation: CSASGGHHVSTDTQYF.

This clonotype occurred a few times. The chain joins TRBV6-5 to TRBJ2-7, with 9 positions matching TRBD1. Trimming cost V 2 bases and J 5 bases; bases outside gene matches: 4. The CDR3 contains 14 residues. CDR1 and CDR2 (germline): MNHEY, SVGAGI. CDR3 sequence reads: CASSYRGTGHEQYV. DNA for the CDR3: TGTGCCAGCAGTTACCGTGGGACAGGGCACGAGCAGTACGTC.

The chain has TRBV4-1 and TRBJ1-6; D might be TRBD1 (5 bases). This CDR3 region has 16 residues. V lost 0 bases to trimming and J lost 4 bases, with 10 bases between them. Germline-derived CDR1 and CDR2 are MGHRA and YSYEKL. The CDR3 nucleotides read TGCGCCAGCAGCCAAGATTCGGCAGGGTATAATTCACCCCTCCACTTT. It translates to CASSQDSAGYNSPLHF.

This clonotype was picked up many times. V usage is TRBV24-1 and J usage is TRBJ2-2, with D perhaps TRBD2 (5 bases). CDR3 length: 16 amino acids. Per germline, CDR1 KGHDR and CDR2 SFDVKD. Trimming shortened V by 4 bases and J by 2 bases, and 13 bases separated the two germline ends. This chain's CDR3 is CATSDPSGTNTGELFF. The CDR3 DNA sequence: TGTGCCACCAGTGACCCCAGCGGCACCAACACCGGGGAGCTGTTTTTT.

This clonotype was observed many times. The gene calls are TRBV12-3 or TRBV12-4 and TRBJ1-1; D is unclear. This CDR3 region has 12 residues. Trimming shortened V by 3 bases and J by 4 bases, and 6 bases separated the two germline ends. The CDR3 loop is CASSFLSTEAFF. In DNA form, the CDR3 reads TGTGCCAGCAGTTTCTTGAGCACTGAAGCTTTCTTT.

The genes are TRBV28 and TRBJ2-3, with D hard to call. The V end was cut by 4 bases, the J end by 3 bases, with 20 bases between. This CDR3 comprises 17 residues. Germline V gene data show CDR1 as MDHEN and CDR2 as SYDVKM. The CDR3 region has the DNA TGTGCCAGCAGTTACACAACTCGGTCGCTGGAGACAGATACGCAGTATTTT. Residues: CASSYTTRSLETDTQYF.

Many counts were recorded for this clonotype. V is TRBV6-1 and J is TRBJ2-2; 7 nucleotides agree with TRBD2. CDR3 length: 16 residues. The ends lost 5 bases at V and 4 bases at J; junction bases unmatched: 10. Germline loops: CDR1 MNHNS, CDR2 SASEGT. CDR3 DNA: TGTGCCAGCAGTCCCCTACGCGGGAGAACCACCGGGGAGCTGTTTTTT. This encodes CASSPLRGRTTGELFF.

This chain links TRBV6-5 with TRBJ2-3; TRBD2 matches at 10 bases. The J segment lost 5 bases and the V segment lost 2 bases, leaving 19 bases of the junction unmatched. In germline, CDR1 is MNHEY, CDR2 SVGAGI. The CDR3 covers 20 residues. The CDR3 sequence is CASSYAAQGLLAGKRDTQYF. CDR3 in DNA: TGTGCCAGCAGTTACGCTGCTCAGGGCCTACTAGCGGGAAAACGAGATACGCAGTATTTT.

This clonotype came up a few times. The CDR3 end shows no conserved phenylalanine or tryptophan, and so a read error is likely. V gene TRBV7-9 combines with J gene TRBJ1-5; 8 bases align to TRBD1. CDR3 size: 14 residues. The J segment lost 3 bases and the V segment lost 4 bases, leaving 2 bases of the junction unmatched. CDR1 and CDR2 from the germline V gene are SEHNR and FQNEAQ (reference sequence). This CDR3 is CASSSGGYNQPQHL. CDR3 DNA: TGTGCCAGCAGCTCAGGGGGCTACAATCAGCCCCAGCATCTT.